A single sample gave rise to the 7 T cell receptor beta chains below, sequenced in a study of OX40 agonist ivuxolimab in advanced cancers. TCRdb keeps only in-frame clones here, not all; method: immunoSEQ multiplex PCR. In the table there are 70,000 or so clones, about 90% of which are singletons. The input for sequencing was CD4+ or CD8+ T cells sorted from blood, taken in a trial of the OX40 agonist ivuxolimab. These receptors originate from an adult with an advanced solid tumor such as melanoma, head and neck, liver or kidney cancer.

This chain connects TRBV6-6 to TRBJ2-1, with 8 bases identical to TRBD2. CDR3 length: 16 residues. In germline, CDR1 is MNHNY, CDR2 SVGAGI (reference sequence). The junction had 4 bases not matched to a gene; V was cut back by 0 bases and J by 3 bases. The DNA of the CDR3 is TGTGCCAGCAGTTACTCCGGGACTAGAGGCTACAATGAGCAGTTCTTC. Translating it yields CASSYSGTRGYNEQFF.

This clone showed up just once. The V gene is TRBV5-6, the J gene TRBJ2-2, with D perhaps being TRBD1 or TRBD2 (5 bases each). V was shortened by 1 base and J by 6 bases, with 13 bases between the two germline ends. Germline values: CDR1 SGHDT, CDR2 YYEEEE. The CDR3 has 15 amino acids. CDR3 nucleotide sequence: TGTGCCAGCAGCTTGTTACTAGGGGTTCCCGGGGAGCTGTTTTTT. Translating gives CASSLLLGVPGELFF.

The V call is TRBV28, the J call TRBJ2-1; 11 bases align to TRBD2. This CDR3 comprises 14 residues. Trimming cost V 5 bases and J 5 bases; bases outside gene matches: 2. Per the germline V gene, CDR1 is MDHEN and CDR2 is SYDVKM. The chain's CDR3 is CASSRLAGNNEQFF. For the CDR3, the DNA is TGTGCCAGCAGTCGACTAGCGGGAAACAATGAGCAGTTCTTC.

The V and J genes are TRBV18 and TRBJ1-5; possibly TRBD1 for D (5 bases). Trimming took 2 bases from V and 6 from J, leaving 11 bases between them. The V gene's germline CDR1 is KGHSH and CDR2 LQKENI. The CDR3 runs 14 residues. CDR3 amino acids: CASSPSGGVQPQHF. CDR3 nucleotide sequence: TGTGCCAGCTCACCAAGTGGGGGAGTTCAGCCCCAGCATTTT. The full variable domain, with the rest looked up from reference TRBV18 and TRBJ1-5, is NAGVMQNPRHLVRRRGQEARLRCSPMKGHSHVYWYRQLPEEGLKFMVYLQKENIIDESGMPKERFSAEFPKEGPSILRIQQVVRGDSAAYFCASSPSGGVQPQHFGDGTRLSIL.

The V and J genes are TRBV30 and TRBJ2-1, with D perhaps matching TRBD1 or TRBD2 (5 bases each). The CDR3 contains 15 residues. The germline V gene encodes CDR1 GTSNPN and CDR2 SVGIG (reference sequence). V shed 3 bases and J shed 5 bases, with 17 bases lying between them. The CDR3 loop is CAWRVEIGTNNEQFF. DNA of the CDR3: TGTGCCTGGAGGGTGGAGATCGGGACCAACAATGAGCAGTTCTTC.

CDR3: CATSSGTSGSYNEQFF. CDR3 DNA sequence: TGTGCCACCAGCAGTGGGACTAGCGGCTCCTACAATGAGCAGTTCTTC. V gene TRBV15 combines with J gene TRBJ2-1; 11 bases are shared with TRBD2. Germline CDR1 LNHNV, CDR2 YYDKDF (reference sequence). V was pared by 3 bases and J by 0 bases, with 1 base of the junction left unmatched. This CDR3 has 16 residues.

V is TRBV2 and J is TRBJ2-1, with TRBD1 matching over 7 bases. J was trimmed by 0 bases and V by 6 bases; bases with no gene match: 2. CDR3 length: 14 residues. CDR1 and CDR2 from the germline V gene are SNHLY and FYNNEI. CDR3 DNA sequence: TGTGCCAGCAGACAGGGGAACTCCTACAATGAGCAGTTCTTC. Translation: CASRQGNSYNEQFF.